A single sample gave rise to the 3 T cell receptor beta chains below, sequenced in a study of blood T cell repertoires in COVID-19. Sequencing was performed with immunoSEQ multiplex PCR; in TCRdb, only in-frame clones are kept and a portion is missing. There are fewer than 250,000 clones in the sample; around four fifths occur only once, and 5% to 7% lies in the top ten. The specimen sequenced was peripheral blood. These receptors were taken from a woman aged 60-70 years with active or convalescent COVID-19.

Written as DNA, the CDR3 is TGTGCCAGCAGTCAGGGAAGCTCCTACGAGCAGTACGTC. Its translation: CASSQGSSYEQYV. The chain has TRBV27 and TRBJ2-7; a possible D gene is TRBD1 (5 bases). V was pared by 5 bases and J by 0 bases, with 8 bases between. The CDR3 sequence is 13 residues long. Looked up from germline, CDR1 is MNHEY and CDR2 is SMNVEV (reference sequence).

The chain has TRBV4-1 and TRBJ2-5; TRBD1 agrees at 7 bases. The CDR3 has 16 residues. Germline CDR1 is MGHRA and CDR2 is YSYEKL. After removal of 1 base from V and 5 bases from J, the junction contained 10 bases not matched to a gene. The CDR3 DNA reads as TGCGCCAGCAGCCAAGGCGAGACAGGGCTTGGGGAGACCCAGTACTTC. Its translation: CASSQGETGLGETQYF.

V usage is TRBV29-1 and J usage is TRBJ1-2; TRBD1 might be the D (6 bases). The CDR3 contains 13 residues. V shed 6 bases and J shed 6 bases, with 17 bases lying between them. Germline V gene sequence: CDR1 SQVTM, CDR2 ANQGSEA. The chain's CDR3 is CSVGDGQSDGYTF. Here the CDR3 DNA reads TGCAGCGTCGGGGACGGACAGTCTGATGGCTACACCTTC.